This is a list of T cell receptor beta chains from one sample in a study of T cell responses to AZD1222 COVID-19 vaccine. Produced via immunoSEQ multiplex PCR; TCRdb's table is partial and in-frame only. The table records just under 95,000 clones, about nine tenths of them present only once. Sequencing was performed on peripheral blood, taken on day 0 of AZD1222 vaccination. The receptors shown here come from an adult in good health. Both conserved end residues are part of each CDR3. A D gene is named only where the DNA matches it firmly. Clone sizes are given selectively: once, few, many, or a class where the clone is expanded.

TRBV29-1	-	-	TRBJ1-1	CSVDGRETEAFF	TGCAGCGTTGACGGGAGGGAGACTGAAGCTTTCTTT
TRBV9	TRBD2	-	TRBJ2-4	CASSPRGTSNIQYF	TGTGCCAGCAGCCCGAGGGGGACTAGCAACATTCAGTACTTC
TRBV2	TRBD2	few	TRBJ2-5	CASRQGAGQETQYF	TGTGCCAGCCGCCAGGGAGCGGGGCAAGAGACCCAGTACTTC
TRBV10-2	-	few	TRBJ1-1	CASSPGVGANTEAFF	TGCGCCAGCAGCCCCGGAGTCGGGGCGAACACTGAAGCTTTCTTT
TRBV30	TRBD1	-	TRBJ2-2	CALTGQGRFGELFF	TGTGCCTTAACGGGACAGGGGAGATTCGGGGAGCTGTTTTTT
TRBV12-3/TRBV12-4	-	-	TRBJ1-4	CASSPHGGEKLFF	TGTGCCAGCAGTCCCCACGGGGGGGAAAAACTGTTTTTT
TRBV6-5	TRBD1	-	TRBJ1-1	CASRKTGLNTEAFF	TGTGCCAGCAGGAAGACAGGGTTGAACACTGAAGCTTTCTTT
TRBV9	-	-	TRBJ1-5	CASSVGHRNQPQHF	TGTGCCAGCAGCGTAGGTCACCGCAATCAGCCCCAGCATTTT
TRBV4-1	TRBD1	-	TRBJ2-7	CASSQDSGQIYEQYF	TGCGCCAGCAGCCAAGACTCGGGACAGATCTACGAGCAGTACTTC
TRBV2	-	-	TRBJ1-5	CASSPQGRYQPQHF	TGTGCCAGCAGCCCCCAGGGAAGGTATCAGCCCCAGCATTTT
TRBV4-2	-	-	TRBJ1-3	CASSQDGGSGNTIYF	TGTGCCAGCAGCCAAGACGGGGGCTCTGGAAACACCATATATTTT
TRBV5-5	-	-	TRBJ1-2	CASSLGRGQGYTF	TGTGCCAGCAGCTTGGGAAGGGGCCAGGGCTACACCTTC
TRBV7-2	-	-	TRBJ1-3	CASSPQVGNTIYF	TGTGCCAGCAGCCCTCAAGTGGGAAACACCATATATTTT
TRBV19	-	-	TRBJ1-3	CASSMGMVSGNTIYF	TGTGCCAGTAGTATGGGCATGGTCTCTGGAAACACCATATATTTT
TRBV6-1	-	-	TRBJ2-5	CASSEAWRGQETQYF	TGTGCCAGCAGTGAAGCATGGCGGGGACAAGAGACCCAGTACTTC
TRBV5-1	-	-	TRBJ1-6	CASSMDTNSPLHF	TGCGCCAGCAGTATGGACACGAATTCACCCCTCCACTTT
TRBV28	-	once	TRBJ1-5	CASSSPPNQPQHF	TGTGCCAGCAGTTCGCCTCCAAATCAGCCCCAGCATTTT
TRBV5-1	-	-	TRBJ1-1	CASSPGGNLLNTEAFF	TGCGCCAGCAGCCCTGGCGGGAATCTCCTGAACACTGAAGCTTTCTTT
TRBV5-1	TRBD1	-	TRBJ1-1	CASSPGDSPHTEAFF	TGCGCCAGCAGCCCGGGGGACAGTCCGCACACTGAAGCTTTCTTT
TRBV19	-	-	TRBJ1-2	CASVANLRDGYTF	TGTGCCAGTGTTGCGAATTTAAGGGATGGCTACACCTTC
TRBV7-2	-	-	TRBJ2-6	CASSLAGDISGANVLTF	TGTGCCAGCAGCTTAGCGGGGGACATCTCTGGGGCCAACGTCCTGACTTTC
TRBV6-4	-	-	TRBJ2-3	CASSDRDSDTQYF	TGTGCCAGCAGTGACAGGGACTCAGATACGCAGTATTTT
TRBV28	TRBD1	few	TRBJ1-1	CASPPGQGARDTEAFF	TGTGCCAGCCCACCGGGACAGGGGGCGCGCGACACTGAAGCTTTCTTT
TRBV9	TRBD1	-	TRBJ2-7	CASSAMTGGYDEQYF	TGTGCCAGCAGCGCGATGACAGGGGGCTACGACGAGCAGTACTTC
TRBV19	TRBD1	-	TRBJ1-2	CASSIQGANYGYTF	TGTGCCAGTAGTATTCAGGGGGCGAACTATGGCTACACCTTC
TRBV11-2	-	-	TRBJ1-1	CASRHPTGHTEAFF	TGTGCCAGCCGCCATCCGACTGGACACACTGAAGCTTTCTTT
TRBV6-1	-	-	TRBJ1-3	CASSEGSSSGNTIYF	TGTGCCAGCAGTGAGGGTTCTTCCTCTGGAAACACCATATATTTT
TRBV25-1	-	once	TRBJ2-3	CASSDRSVADTQYF	TGTGCCAGCAGTGATAGATCTGTGGCAGATACGCAGTATTTT
TRBV30	-	-	TRBJ1-1	CAWSRGRLAFMNTEAFF	TGTGCCTGGAGCCGGGGCCGCCTCGCTTTTATGAACACTGAAGCTTTCTTT
TRBV5-5	-	-	TRBJ1-1	CASSLWLGEITEAFF	TGTGCCAGCAGCTTGTGGTTGGGGGAAATCACTGAAGCTTTCTTT
TRBV28	-	-	TRBJ1-5	CASSSGDRDNQPQHF	TGTGCCAGCAGTTCGGGTGACAGAGATAATCAGCCCCAGCATTTT
TRBV28	-	-	TRBJ2-5	CASSLRDQETQYF	TGTGCCAGCAGTCTCCGGGACCAAGAGACCCAGTACTTC
TRBV11-2	-	once	TRBJ2-3	CASSSGFLGVTDTQYF	TGTGCCAGCAGCTCTGGCTTCTTGGGGGTGACAGATACGCAGTATTTT
TRBV28	TRBD2	-	TRBJ2-1	CASKESGSSYNEQFF	TGTGCCAGCAAGGAGAGCGGGAGCTCCTACAATGAGCAGTTCTTC
TRBV3-1/TRBV3-2	TRBD1	-	TRBJ2-3	CASSQAVTGEIDTQYF	TGTGCCAGCAGCCAGGCGGTGACAGGGGAGATAGATACGCAGTATTTT
TRBV18	-	-	TRBJ1-2	CASSPAYDGRRSYGYTF	TGTGCCAGCTCACCAGCCTATGACGGCAGGAGGTCCTATGGCTACACCTTC
TRBV5-1	TRBD2	-	TRBJ2-1	CASGSGGSSYNEQFF	TGCGCCAGCGGTAGCGGGGGTAGCTCCTACAATGAGCAGTTCTTC
TRBV7-2	-	-	TRBJ1-1	CASSLYSGRDTEAFF	TGTGCCAGCAGCTTATACAGCGGGAGGGACACTGAAGCTTTCTTT
TRBV28	TRBD1	-	TRBJ1-2	CASVTGLYGYTF	TGTGCCAGTGTGACAGGGCTTTATGGCTACACCTTC
TRBV30	-	-	TRBJ1-2	CAWGSPRGSRSGYTF	TGTGCCTGGGGTTCCCCACGGGGGAGTAGGAGTGGCTACACCTTC
TRBV30	TRBD1	-	TRBJ1-4	CAWSSGGSNEKLFF	TGTGCCTGGAGTTCAGGGGGTTCAAATGAAAAACTGTTTTTT
TRBV2	-	-	TRBJ2-6	CASRDFTGKGSGANVLTF	TGTGCCAGCAGGGACTTTACGGGGAAGGGCTCTGGGGCCAACGTCCTGACTTTC
TRBV30	TRBD1	-	TRBJ2-2	CAWSVRDSPTGELFF	TGTGCCTGGAGTGTAAGGGACAGCCCCACCGGGGAGCTGTTTTTT
TRBV19	-	-	TRBJ1-2	CASTEGNYGYTF	TGTGCCAGTACGGAGGGGAACTATGGCTACACCTTC
TRBV4-2	TRBD1	-	TRBJ1-1	CASSQTTGGNTEAFF	TGTGCCAGCAGCCAGACGACAGGGGGCAACACTGAAGCTTTCTTT
TRBV6-5	-	-	TRBJ2-3	CASSYQRASTDTQYF	TGTGCCAGCAGTTATCAGCGGGCCAGTACAGATACGCAGTATTTT
TRBV30	-	-	TRBJ1-4	CAWSVGRVKLFF	TGTGCCTGGAGTGTAGGTCGGGTAAAACTGTTTTTT
TRBV6-5	-	-	TRBJ1-1	CASSYGSSNTEAFF	TGTGCCAGCAGTTACGGGTCCTCGAACACTGAAGCTTTCTTT
TRBV28	-	-	TRBJ1-4	CASRGRGEKLFF	TGTGCCAGCAGGGGGAGGGGGGAAAAACTGTTTTTT
TRBV28	-	once	TRBJ1-2	CASIDSLYGYTF	TGTGCCAGCATAGACAGTTTATATGGCTACACCTTC
TRBV19	TRBD1	-	TRBJ1-3	CASRRTGSGNTIYF	TGTGCCAGTAGGAGGACAGGCTCTGGAAACACCATATATTTT
TRBV3-1/TRBV3-2	-	-	TRBJ2-1	CASSQDSSSYNEQFF	TGTGCCAGCAGCCAAGATTCCAGCTCCTACAATGAGCAGTTCTTC